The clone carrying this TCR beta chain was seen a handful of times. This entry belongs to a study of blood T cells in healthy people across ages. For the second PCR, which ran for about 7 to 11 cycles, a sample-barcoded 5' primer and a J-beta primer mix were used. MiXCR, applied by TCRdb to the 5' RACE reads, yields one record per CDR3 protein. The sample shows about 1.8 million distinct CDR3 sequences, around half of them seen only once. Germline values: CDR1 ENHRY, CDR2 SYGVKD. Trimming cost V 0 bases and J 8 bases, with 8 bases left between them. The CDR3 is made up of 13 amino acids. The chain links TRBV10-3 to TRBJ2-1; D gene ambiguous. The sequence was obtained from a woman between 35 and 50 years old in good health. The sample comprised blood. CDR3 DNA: TGTGCCATCAGTGAGTCGGTAAGGGATGAGCAGTTCTTC. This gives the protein CAISESVRDEQFF.